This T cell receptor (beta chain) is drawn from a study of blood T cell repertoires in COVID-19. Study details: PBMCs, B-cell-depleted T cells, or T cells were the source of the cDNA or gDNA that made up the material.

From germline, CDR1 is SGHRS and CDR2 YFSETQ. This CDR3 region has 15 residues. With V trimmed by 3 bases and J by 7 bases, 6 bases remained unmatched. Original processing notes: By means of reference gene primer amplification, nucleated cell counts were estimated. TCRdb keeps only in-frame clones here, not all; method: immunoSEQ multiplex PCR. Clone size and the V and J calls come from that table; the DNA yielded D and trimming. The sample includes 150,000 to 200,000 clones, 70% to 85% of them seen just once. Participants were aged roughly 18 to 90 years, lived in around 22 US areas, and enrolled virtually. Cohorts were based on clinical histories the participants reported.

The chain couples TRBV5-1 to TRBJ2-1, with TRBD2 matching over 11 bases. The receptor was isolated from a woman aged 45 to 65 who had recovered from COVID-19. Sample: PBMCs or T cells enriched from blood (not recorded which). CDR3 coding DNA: TGCGCCAGCAGCTCTACTAGCGGGAGTACAAATGAGCAGTTCTTC. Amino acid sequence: CASSSTSGSTNEQFF.